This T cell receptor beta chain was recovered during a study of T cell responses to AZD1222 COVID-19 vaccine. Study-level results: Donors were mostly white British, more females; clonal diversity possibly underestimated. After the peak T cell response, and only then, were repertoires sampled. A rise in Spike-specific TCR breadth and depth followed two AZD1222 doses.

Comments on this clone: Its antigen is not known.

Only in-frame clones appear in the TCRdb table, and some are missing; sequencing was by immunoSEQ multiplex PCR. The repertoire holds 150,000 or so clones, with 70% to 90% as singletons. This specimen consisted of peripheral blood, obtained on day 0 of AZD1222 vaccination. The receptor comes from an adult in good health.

The CDR3 bases are TGTGCCAGCAGCGGAAAACAGGGTTCTCAGCCCCAGCATTTT. Protein product: CASSGKQGSQPQHF. The chain carries TRBV3-1 (or the pseudogene TRBV3-2) and TRBJ1-5; possibly TRBD1 for D (6 bases). The germline CDR1 and CDR2 sequences are LGHDT and YNNKEL (reference sequence). With 5 bases removed from V and 6 bases from J, the gap between germline ends came to 14 bases. The CDR3 is made up of 14 amino acids.